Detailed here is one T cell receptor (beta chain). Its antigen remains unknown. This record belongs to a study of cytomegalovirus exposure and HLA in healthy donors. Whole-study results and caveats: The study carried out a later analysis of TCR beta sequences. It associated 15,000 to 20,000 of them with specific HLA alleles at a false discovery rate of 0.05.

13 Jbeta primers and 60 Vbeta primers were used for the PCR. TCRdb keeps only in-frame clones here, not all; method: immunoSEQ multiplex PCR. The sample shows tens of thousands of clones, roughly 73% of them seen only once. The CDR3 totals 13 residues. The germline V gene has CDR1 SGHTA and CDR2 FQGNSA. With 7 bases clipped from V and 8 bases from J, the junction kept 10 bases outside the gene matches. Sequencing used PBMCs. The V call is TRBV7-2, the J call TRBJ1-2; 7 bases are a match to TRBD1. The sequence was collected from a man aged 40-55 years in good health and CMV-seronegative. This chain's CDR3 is CASKGQLGTGYTF. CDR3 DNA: TGTGCCAGCAAGGGACAGCTGGGAACAGGCTACACCTTC.